Listed below are T cell receptor beta chains from one sample, sequenced in a study of T cell responses to AZD1222 COVID-19 vaccine. Profiling relied on immunoSEQ multiplex PCR, and the TCRdb table lists in-frame clones only, not all of them. The sample holds around 190,000 clones, 88% seen once. The source material was peripheral blood, sampled 28 days after the second AZD1222 dose. These receptors came from an adult who received the AZD1222 COVID-19 vaccine. Both conserved end residues are part of each CDR3. D genes are given only for firm matches. Rows may omit the clone size; those that give it use once, few, many or a size class.

TRBJ1-6 . . TRBV9 TGTGCCAGCAGCGCGGGATATTCACCCCTCCACTTT CASSAGYSPLHF
TRBJ2-1 . TRBD2 TRBV6-4 TGTGCCAGCACCATGGGACTAGATATGGGCAATGAGCAGTTCTTC CASTMGLDMGNEQFF
TRBJ1-2 . TRBD1 TRBV19 TGTGCCAGTAGAAACAGACAGGGGGCGCGCGGCTACACCTTC CASRNRQGARGYTF
TRBJ2-5 once . TRBV30 TGTGCCTGGACCGGTCAAGCAGCAGAGACCCAGTACTTC CAWTGQAAETQYF
TRBJ1-1 . . TRBV5-1 TGCGCCAGCAGCTTGACCGGGGAAGAGAACACTGAAGCTTTCTTT CASSLTGEENTEAFF
TRBJ2-3 . TRBD2 TRBV5-1 TGCGCCAGCAGCTTGGCAGGGACTAGGTCCACTAGCACAGATACGCAGTATTTT CASSLAGTRSTSTDTQYF
TRBJ2-5 . . TRBV7-9 TGTGCCAGCAGAGAGGCAGAATACCAAGAGACCCAGTACTTC CASREAEYQETQYF
TRBJ2-1 . TRBD2 TRBV11-2 TGTGCCAGCAGCTGGGTGCGGGGGATCTACAATGAGCAGTTCTTC CASSWVRGIYNEQFF
TRBJ1-5 . . TRBV28 TGTGCCAGCAGTCTCGATCCACGGGGCAATCAGCCCCAGCATTTT CASSLDPRGNQPQHF
TRBJ2-7 . . TRBV19 TGTGCCAGTAGTATAAGGCAGGGGATGGGCGAGCAGTACTTC CASSIRQGMGEQYF
TRBJ2-7 . TRBD2 TRBV7-2 TGTGCCAGCAGCGTAGGGGCTAGCGGGGCGCAACTGGCCTACGAGCAGTACTTC CASSVGASGAQLAYEQYF
TRBJ1-1 . . TRBV23-1 TGCGCCAGCAGCCCAGACCGGGAAGCTTTCTTT CASSPDREAFF
TRBJ1-1 once . TRBV19 TGTGCCAGTAGACAGGGTAAGAGCACTGAAGCTTTCTTT CASRQGKSTEAFF
TRBJ1-5 . TRBD1 TRBV12-5 TGTGCTAGTGGTACGGACAGGGGGCGTTCGAGCAATCAGCCCCAGCATTTT CASGTDRGRSSNQPQHF
TRBJ2-3 few . TRBV19 TGTGCCAGTAGTATAGCGGGGGGCACAGATACGCAGTATTTT CASSIAGGTDTQYF
TRBJ1-5 . . TRBV6-1 TGTGCCAGCAGTGAAGGTGGTCAGCCCCAGCATTTT CASSEGGQPQHF
TRBJ1-4 . TRBD1 TRBV9 TGTGCCAGCAGCGTGACAGGGGATAATGAAAAACTGTTTTTT CASSVTGDNEKLFF
TRBJ2-4 . . TRBV21-1 TGTGCCAGCAGCAAAGTAGCGGCTAAAAACATTCAGTACTTC CASSKVAAKNIQYF
TRBJ1-1 . . TRBV19 TGTGCCAGTAGTCTGGCAGGGCGACGGGCTTTCTTT CASSLAGRRAFF
TRBJ2-2 . TRBD2 TRBV10-3 TGTGCCATCACTCCCCTAGCGGGGGGGCCCGGGGAGCTGTTTTTT CAITPLAGGPGELFF
TRBJ1-5 . TRBD1 TRBV28 TGTGCCAGCAGTATCCCGACAGGGAAGGGCAATCAGCCCCAGCATTTT CASSIPTGKGNQPQHF
TRBJ1-2 once TRBD1 TRBV30 TGTGCCTGGACGGGGCAGGGGGTTTTCTATGGCTACACCTTC CAWTGQGVFYGYTF
TRBJ2-7 . TRBD2 TRBV3-1/TRBV3-2 TGTGCCAGCAGCCAGGGACTAGCGGGGGCCTACGAGCAGTACTTC CASSQGLAGAYEQYF
TRBJ2-1 . TRBD2 TRBV7-8 TGTGCCAGCAGCTTATGGCCCCCTAGCGGGGGGGCATACAATGAGCAGTTCTTC CASSLWPPSGGAYNEQFF
TRBJ1-3 . TRBD1 TRBV5-4 TGTGCCAGCAGCTTCCGGGACAGGGGAAACACCATATATTTT CASSFRDRGNTIYF
TRBJ1-2 . . TRBV30 TGTGCCTGGAGCACTTGGGACGGAGGGAACTATGGCTACACCTTC CAWSTWDGGNYGYTF
TRBJ2-7 . TRBD1 TRBV6-2/TRBV6-3 TGTGCCAGCAGTTCCAGGGGGCAGGGCTCCTACGAGCAGTACTTC CASSSRGQGSYEQYF
TRBJ2-2 . . TRBV9 TGTGCCAGCAGCGTAGGGGAGACGAACACCGGGGAGCTGTTTTTT CASSVGETNTGELFF
TRBJ2-7 . . TRBV25-1 TGTGCCAGCAGTGAATCCCTGGGTAGGGCCTACGAGCAGTACTTC CASSESLGRAYEQYF
TRBJ2-7 once TRBD1 TRBV5-1 TGCGCCAGCAGCTGGACAGGCACGTTAGGGGAGCAGTACTTC CASSWTGTLGEQYF
TRBJ1-2 few . TRBV9 TGTGCCAGCAGCGTAGCTCAGGGACCCTATGGCTACACCTTC CASSVAQGPYGYTF
TRBJ1-4 . . TRBV4-1 TGCGCCAGCAGCCAGTTCGACGGGCGGAATGAAAAACTGTTTTTT CASSQFDGRNEKLFF
TRBJ2-4 . TRBD2 TRBV29-1 TGCAGCGTTAGGCGGGGGGGCAAAAACATTCAGTACTTC CSVRRGGKNIQYF
TRBJ1-2 . . TRBV19 TGTGCCAGTAGTCCTTCAGGCAGGATTCGGAGTAGCTATGGCTACACCTTC CASSPSGRIRSSYGYTF
TRBJ2-2 . . TRBV6-2/TRBV6-3 TGTGCCAGCAGTCAGCAAAGGGAGAACACCGGGGAGCTGTTTTTT CASSQQRENTGELFF
TRBJ1-5 once . TRBV5-6 TGTGCCAGCAGCCGACAAAGTCTAAATCAGCCCCAGCATTTT CASSRQSLNQPQHF
TRBJ2-1 . . TRBV3-1/TRBV3-2 TGTGCCAGCAGCCCTTTGGGCGGGAAAAATGAGCAGTTCTTC CASSPLGGKNEQFF
TRBJ2-2 . TRBD2 TRBV7-8 TGTGCCAGCAGCTTAGTATCCAGCGGGGGCAGCACCGGGGAGCTGTTTTTT CASSLVSSGGSTGELFF
TRBJ2-7 . TRBD2 TRBV12-3/TRBV12-4 TGTGCCAGCAAGACTAGCGGTACCCTAGGGCAGTACTTC CASKTSGTLGQYF
TRBJ2-3 . TRBD1 TRBV19 TGTGCCAGTAGTACCGTACAGGGGTCCACAGATACGCAGTATTTT CASSTVQGSTDTQYF
TRBJ2-1 . TRBD2 TRBV7-2 TGTGCCAGCAGCTTAGCTGGCGGGGGAGCCTGGAATGAGCAGTTCTTC CASSLAGGGAWNEQFF
TRBJ2-7 . . TRBV14 TGTGCCAGCAGCCAAGATCTGGACCGCGAGCAGTACTTC CASSQDLDREQYF
TRBJ2-7 . . TRBV3-1/TRBV3-2 TGTGCCAGCAGCCAAGGGCTTCCCTACGAGCAGTACTTC CASSQGLPYEQYF